A selection of T cell receptor beta chains follows, all from one sample in a study of CD8 T cells in Susac syndrome. TCRdb re-analysed the immunoSEQ multiplex PCR reads in MiXCR, keeping a single row per CDR3 protein. The data contain 75,000 to 95,000 distinct CDR3 sequences, roughly 90% of them singletons. The sample consisted of CD8+ T cells from PBMCs. The source is a human donor with multiple sclerosis. Both conserved end residues are part of each CDR3. Each record gives: D gene, J gene, clone size, V gene, CDR3 protein, CDR3 DNA. D genes are given only for firm matches. Where a row states a size, it is once, few, many or the class of an expanded clone; other rows omit it.

NA,TRBJ1-1,NA,TRBV27,CASTTSGAGFAEAFF,TGTGCCAGCACCACCTCTGGGGCAGGGTTCGCTGAAGCTTTCTTT
NA,TRBJ2-1,NA,TRBV11-3,CASSLGLGDEQFF,TGTGCCAGCAGCTTAGGTCTGGGAGATGAGCAGTTCTTC
TRBD2,TRBJ2-5,NA,TRBV9,CASSGPGLADQETQYF,TGTGCCAGCAGCGGCCCGGGGCTAGCGGACCAAGAGACCCAGTACTTC
NA,TRBJ1-1,NA,TRBV6-2/TRBV6-3,CASSYPSPIMAPNMRWSTEAFF,TGTGCCAGCAGTTACCCATCACCCATAATGGCGCCGAACATGAGGTGGAGCACTGAAGCTTTCTTT
NA,TRBJ2-3,NA,TRBV13,CASSSRTEPTDTQYF,TGTGCCAGCAGCTCGAGGACAGAACCCACAGATACGCAGTATTTT
NA,TRBJ2-5,NA,TRBV10-3,CAIRGGQNQETQYF,TGTGCCATCAGGGGGGGGCAGAACCAAGAGACCCAGTACTTC
NA,TRBJ2-1,NA,TRBV7-9,CASSFTEYVGNEQFF,TGTGCCAGCAGCTTTACGGAATACGTCGGCAATGAGCAGTTCTTC
NA,TRBJ1-5,NA,TRBV5-6,CASSLAGEPGQPQHF,TGTGCCAGCAGCTTGGCCGGGGAACCGGGACAACCCCAGCATTTT
NA,TRBJ1-2,NA,TRBV29-1,CSVESTANYGYTF,TGCAGCGTTGAATCAACAGCAAACTATGGCTACACCTTC
TRBD2,TRBJ2-7,NA,TRBV10-3,CAIRTSGTYEQYF,TGTGCCATCAGGACTAGCGGGACCTACGAGCAGTACTTC
NA,TRBJ1-1,NA,TRBV12-3/TRBV12-4,CASSLQGGGTEAFF,TGTGCCAGCAGTTTACAGGGAGGAGGCACTGAAGCTTTCTTT
NA,TRBJ2-5,NA,TRBV28,CASSAPYRVEGETQYF,TGTGCCAGCAGTGCACCCTACAGGGTAGAGGGGGAGACCCAGTACTTC
TRBD1,TRBJ2-3,NA,TRBV19,CASSKQGDTDTQYF,TGTGCCAGTAGTAAACAGGGGGACACAGATACGCAGTATTTT
NA,TRBJ2-1,NA,TRBV29-1,CSVAPEAYNEQFF,TGCAGCGTTGCTCCAGAGGCCTACAATGAGCAGTTCTTC
NA,TRBJ2-4,NA,TRBV3-1,CASSQSWDTLNIQYF,TGTGCCAGCAGCCAATCTTGGGACACCTTAAACATTCAGTACTTC
TRBD2,TRBJ2-1,NA,TRBV20-1,CSARALRERAYNEQFF,TGCAGTGCTAGAGCCTTGCGGGAGAGGGCCTACAATGAGCAGTTCTTC
NA,TRBJ2-3,NA,TRBV4-1,CASSRRDINTDTQYF,TGCGCCAGCAGCCGCCGGGACATAAACACAGATACGCAGTATTTT
TRBD2,TRBJ2-5,NA,TRBV11-2,CASSLPTSGRGETQYF,TGTGCCAGCAGCTTACCGACTAGCGGGAGGGGGGAGACCCAGTACTTC
NA,TRBJ1-1,NA,TRBV7-9,CASSFYRVGTEAFF,TGTGCCAGCAGCTTTTACAGGGTGGGAACTGAAGCTTTCTTT
TRBD1,TRBJ1-2,NA,TRBV19,CASNSAGTAFGYTF,TGTGCCAGTAATTCTGCCGGGACAGCTTTTGGCTACACCTTC
NA,TRBJ1-1,NA,TRBV5-6,CASSPEGRHTEAFF,TGTGCCAGCAGCCCCGAGGGACGTCACACTGAAGCTTTCTTT
TRBD2,TRBJ2-1,NA,TRBV6-5,CASRRSGSSYNEQFF,TGTGCCAGCAGGAGGAGCGGGAGCTCCTACAATGAGCAGTTCTTC
NA,TRBJ1-3,NA,TRBV27,CASMKVRGPPSGNTIYF,TGTGCCAGCATGAAAGTACGGGGGCCTCCCTCTGGAAACACCATATATTTT
NA,TRBJ2-1,once,TRBV7-8,CATLDHNEQFF,TGTGCCACCCTCGATCACAATGAGCAGTTCTTC
NA,TRBJ2-1,NA,TRBV28,CASSSPSARGLDEQFF,TGTGCCAGCAGTTCCCCAAGCGCTAGGGGGTTGGATGAGCAGTTCTTC
TRBD2,TRBJ2-7,NA,TRBV28,CASSGEDSGEDEQYF,TGTGCCAGCAGTGGGGAGGATAGCGGGGAGGACGAGCAGTACTTC
NA,TRBJ2-7,NA,TRBV2,CASMLGGTYEQYF,TGTGCCAGCATGTTGGGCGGAACCTACGAGCAGTACTTC
NA,TRBJ1-2,NA,TRBV29-1,CSVDRGYGYTF,TGCAGCGTTGATAGGGGTTATGGCTACACCTTC
TRBD2,TRBJ2-1,once,TRBV6-1,CASSLPSLAGPEQFF,TGTGCCAGCAGCCTACCCTCCCTAGCGGGCCCTGAGCAGTTCTTC
NA,TRBJ2-7,few,TRBV4-1,CASSQEGYSYEQYF,TGCGCCAGCAGCCAAGAGGGCTACTCCTACGAGCAGTACTTC
TRBD2,TRBJ2-1,NA,TRBV12-3/TRBV12-4,CASSSPWAGAYNEQFF,TGTGCCAGCAGTTCCCCTTGGGCGGGAGCCTACAATGAGCAGTTCTTC
TRBD2,TRBJ2-3,NA,TRBV9,CASSGSGLPTDTQYF,TGTGCCAGCAGCGGTAGCGGGCTTCCCACAGATACGCAGTATTTT
TRBD1,TRBJ2-7,NA,TRBV2,CASPGQVKYEQYF,TGTGCCAGTCCGGGACAGGTTAAATACGAGCAGTACTTC
NA,TRBJ2-2,NA,TRBV12-3/TRBV12-4,CASSPAAANTGELFF,TGTGCCAGCAGCCCCGCTGCGGCGAACACCGGGGAGCTGTTTTTT
NA,TRBJ1-5,NA,TRBV28,CASSAWRDGGSQPQHF,TGTGCCAGCAGTGCCTGGAGAGACGGGGGTAGTCAGCCCCAGCATTTT
TRBD2,TRBJ2-2,NA,TRBV24-1,CATSDLGKLAGYTGELFF,TGTGCCACCAGTGATTTAGGGAAACTAGCGGGATACACCGGGGAGCTGTTTTTT
TRBD1,TRBJ2-1,NA,TRBV7-3,CASSRGQGDNEQFF,TGTGCCAGCAGCCGAGGACAGGGCGACAATGAGCAGTTCTTC
TRBD1,TRBJ1-2,NA,TRBV12-3/TRBV12-4,CASSPTDREDNNYGYTF,TGTGCCAGCAGTCCCACGGACAGGGAGGACAATAACTATGGCTACACCTTC
NA,TRBJ2-3,NA,TRBV4-1,CASSQDQSGVLEVDTQYF,TGCGCCAGCAGCCAAGATCAATCCGGGGTCCTAGAGGTAGATACGCAGTATTTT
TRBD2,TRBJ2-1,NA,TRBV19,CASSTGLAANEQFF,TGTGCCAGTAGTACCGGACTAGCGGCCAATGAGCAGTTCTTC
NA,TRBJ1-1,NA,TRBV4-2,CASSQDDRGNTEAFF,TGTGCCAGCAGCCAAGATGACAGAGGGAACACTGAAGCTTTCTTT
NA,TRBJ2-3,NA,TRBV7-6,CASSSRTADTQYF,TGTGCCAGCAGCTCTAGGACCGCAGATACGCAGTATTTT
NA,TRBJ2-7,NA,TRBV5-1,CASSGDWSYEQYF,TGCGCCAGCAGCGGGGACTGGTCCTACGAGCAGTACTTC
TRBD1,TRBJ2-1,once,TRBV30,CAWGQGNSYNEQFF,TGTGCCTGGGGACAGGGCAACTCCTACAATGAGCAGTTCTTC
NA,TRBJ2-7,NA,TRBV10-3,CAISESVGYEQYF,TGTGCCATCAGTGAGTCGGTAGGATACGAGCAGTACTTC
NA,TRBJ2-5,NA,TRBV28,CASSFIPRSEEETQYF,TGTGCCAGCAGTTTCATCCCGAGGTCAGAGGAAGAGACCCAGTACTTC
NA,TRBJ1-2,NA,TRBV27,CASSGGGHPNYGYTF,TGTGCCAGCAGTGGGGGGGGACACCCAAACTATGGCTACACCTTC
NA,TRBJ1-3,NA,TRBV14,CASSQRTRGNTIYF,TGTGCCAGCAGCCAAAGGACGAGAGGAAACACCATATATTTT
TRBD1,TRBJ1-2,NA,TRBV18,CASSPGPRTGIYGYTF,TGTGCCAGCTCACCGGGCCCCCGGACAGGGATTTATGGCTACACCTTC
NA,TRBJ2-7,few,TRBV19,CASSITADLSSYEQYF,TGTGCCAGTAGTATAACGGCGGACCTTAGCTCCTACGAGCAGTACTTC
NA,TRBJ1-1,NA,TRBV4-1,CASSPRDWEAAEAFF,TGCGCCAGCAGCCCTCGGGATTGGGAGGCGGCTGAAGCTTTCTTT
NA,TRBJ1-4,NA,TRBV5-4,CASSLAATNEKLFF,TGTGCCAGCAGCTTGGCTGCAACTAATGAAAAACTGTTTTTT
NA,TRBJ2-1,once,TRBV9,CASSVVEGVEQFF,TGTGCCAGCAGCGTCGTCGAAGGGGTAGAGCAGTTCTTC
NA,TRBJ2-3,NA,TRBV10-3,CAIRETDTQYF,TGTGCCATCAGGGAAACAGATACGCAGTATTTT
NA,TRBJ2-3,NA,TRBV6-5,CASSYSTYGGTDTQYF,TGTGCCAGCAGTTACTCGACTTACGGGGGCACAGATACGCAGTATTTT
NA,TRBJ2-5,once,TRBV12-3/TRBV12-4,CASSPLDQETQYF,TGTGCCAGCAGCCCCCTTGATCAAGAGACCCAGTACTTC
NA,TRBJ2-1,NA,TRBV7-3,CASSFNDPNEQFF,TGTGCCAGCAGCTTTAATGATCCCAATGAGCAGTTCTTC
TRBD2,TRBJ2-2,NA,TRBV5-1,CASSWGLAGDKNTGELFF,TGCGCCAGCAGCTGGGGACTAGCGGGGGATAAGAACACCGGGGAGCTGTTTTTT
TRBD1,TRBJ2-7,NA,TRBV6-5,CASRRQGNHYEQYF,TGTGCCAGCAGGAGACAGGGGAATCACTACGAGCAGTACTTC
TRBD2,TRBJ2-7,once,TRBV19,CASSIRRESSYEQYF,TGTGCCAGTAGTATACGGCGGGAGAGCTCCTACGAGCAGTACTTC